The 18 T cell receptor beta chains reported below all come from one sample, sequenced in a study of beta chain features in type 1 diabetes (dated by TCRdb to 2016 to 2019). Paper-wide results and their limitations: Type 1 diabetes patients showed a moderate but significant shortening of TCRB CDR3 length in all four CD4+ subsets.

Their recognized antigens are unknown. The library relied on the immunoSEQ multiplex PCR assay. The High Capacity cDNA Reverse Transcription Kit was used to reverse transcribe all of the isolated RNA, meaning that expressed TCRB transcripts were what got sequenced. TCRdb obtained this table from immuneACCESS and retained in-frame rearrangements with V and J assigned. These tables miss some clones; where compared with another copy, unresolved V genes account for less than half of the shortfall, and the remainder is unexplained. A total of about 270,000 clones appear in this sample, 14% of them only once. The ten largest account for about 0.017% of the sample. The sequenced material came from naive CD4+ T cells from blood. Per the publication, the cell subset or site label means: true naive CD4+ T cells. These receptors came from a man aged 30 to 45 with type 1 diabetes.

The rearrangement links TRBV9 to TRBJ2-1, with a weak D call TRBD2 (6 bases). The germline gives CDR1 SGDLS, CDR2 YYNGEE. V dropped 4 bases and J dropped 4 bases, with 18 bases sitting between them. CDR3 length: 16 residues. The CDR3 DNA reads TGTGCCAGCAGCCCCCCGGGCGGGATCGGTTACAATGAGCAGTTCTTC. It is translated as CASSPPGGIGYNEQFF.

The chain couples TRBV7-3 to TRBJ2-5, with D possibly matching TRBD2 (5 bases). Germline values: CDR1 SGHTA, CDR2 FQGTGA. V gave up 5 bases and J gave up 6 bases, with 13 bases separating them. The CDR3 consists of 13 residues. CDR3 loop: CASSQDPGKTQYF. The CDR3 region has the DNA TGTGCCAGCAGCCAAGATCCGGGAAAGACCCAGTACTTC.

This clone was seen only a few times. The chain employs TRBV14 and TRBJ1-2; TRBD1 matches at 9 bases. The CDR3 covers 13 residues. Germline V CDR1 and CDR2: SGHDN, FVKESK. Germline trimming cut 4 bases from V and 8 bases from J; bases unmatched to any gene: 5. DNA for the CDR3: TGTGCCAGCAGCCCGGACAGGGGAGGGGGCTACACCTTC. Its protein product is CASSPDRGGGYTF. The full variable domain, in which reference TRBV14 and TRBJ1-2 provide the parts outside the CDR3, is EAGVTQFPSHSVIEKGQTVTLRCDPISGHDNLYWYRRVMGKEIKFLLHFVKESKQDESGMPNNRFLAERTGGTYSTLKVQPAELEDSGVYFCASSPDRGGGYTFGSGTRLTVV.

Of note for this clone: Other DNA sequences in the sample encode the same CDR3. The V call is TRBV28, the J call TRBJ1-2; D may be TRBD1 (5 bases). V was cut by 2 bases and J by 4 bases, with 5 bases left in between. This CDR3 contains 12 residues. Germline V gives CDR1 MDHEN, CDR2 SYDVKM. The CDR3 nucleotides read TGTGCCAGCAGTTTACAGGGCTATGGCTACACCTTC. Its translation: CASSLQGYGYTF.

The V and J genes are TRBV2 and TRBJ1-3; D remains unclear. The CDR3 runs to 13 residues. V was pared by 2 bases and J by 8 bases, with 10 bases between. The germline V gene encodes CDR1 SNHLY and CDR2 FYNNEI. DNA for the CDR3: TGTGCCAGCAGTGAACAGTTTGTGGACACCATATATTTT. It codes for CASSEQFVDTIYF. The variable domain in full, completed from reference TRBV2 and TRBJ1-3, reads EPEVTQTPSHQVTQMGQEVILRCVPISNHLYFYWYRQILGQKVEFLVSFYNNEISEKSEIFDDQFSVERPDGSNFTLKIRSTKLEDSAMYFCASSEQFVDTIYFGEGSWLTVV.

This chain links TRBV7-3 with TRBJ2-6; tentatively, D is TRBD1 (5 bases). V was shortened by 3 bases and J by 3 bases, with 18 bases between the two germline ends. Germline-derived CDR1 and CDR2 are SGHTA and FQGTGA. This CDR3 comprises 18 residues. This CDR3 is CASSFRVGAGVGANVLTF. CDR3 sequence (DNA): TGTGCCAGCAGCTTTAGAGTAGGGGCTGGCGTTGGGGCCAACGTCCTGACTTTC. Looking up the rest from reference TRBV7-3 and TRBJ2-6 gives the full variable domain: GAGVSQTPSNKVTEKGKYVELRCDPISGHTALYWYRQSLGQGPEFLIYFQGTGAADDSGLPNDRFFAVRPEGSVSTLKIQRTERGDSAVYLCASSFRVGAGVGANVLTFGAGSRLTVL.

The chain recombines TRBV29-1 with TRBJ2-7; TRBD2 matches at 8 bases. The V and J ends lost 2 bases and 6 bases, in that order; junction bases with no gene match: 12. CDR1 SQVTM and CDR2 ANQGSEA come from the germline V gene. The CDR3 is 15 amino acids. The CDR3 here is CSVELPGGGALEQYF. CDR3 DNA sequence: TGCAGCGTTGAACTACCCGGGGGGGGTGCACTCGAGCAGTACTTC.

The V and J genes are TRBV15 and TRBJ2-7; the match to TRBD1 covers 11 bases. Germline CDR1 reads LNHNV; CDR2 reads YYDKDF (reference sequence). The CDR3 loop spans 15 amino acids. V lost 1 base, J lost 3 bases, and 2 bases stayed unmatched. The CDR3 region is CATSRVGTGGYEQYF. The DNA for the CDR3 is TGTGCCACCAGCAGAGTAGGGACAGGGGGCTACGAGCAGTACTTC.

CDR3 sequence: CASSVYGGGRSEAETQYF. The CDR3 DNA sequence: TGTGCCAGCAGCGTATACGGTGGCGGGAGGTCCGAGGCGGAGACCCAGTACTTC. The chain is built from TRBV9 and TRBJ2-5, with TRBD2 matching 8 bases. This CDR3 spans 18 amino acids. Germline V gene sequence: CDR1 SGDLS, CDR2 YYNGEE. Unmatched junction bases numbered 16, after V lost 1 base and J lost 5 bases. The complete variable domain, with remaining parts taken from reference TRBV9 and TRBJ2-5, reads DSGVTQTPKHLITATGQRVTLRCSPRSGDLSVYWYQQSLDQGLQFLIQYYNGEERAKGNILERFSAQQFPDLHSELNLSSLELGDSALYFCASSVYGGGRSEAETQYFGPGTRLLVL.

This clone was seen only a few times. The chain combines TRBV5-6 with TRBJ2-3; D may be TRBD2 (6 bases). CDR1 is SGHDT, CDR2 YYEEEE, per germline. The V and J ends lost 0 bases and 2 bases respectively, with 7 bases between them. This CDR3 comprises 14 residues. The CDR3 DNA reads TGTGCCAGCAGCTTGGCGGGAGACACAGATACGCAGTATTTT. Translation: CASSLAGDTDTQYF. Looking up the rest from reference TRBV5-6 and TRBJ2-3 gives the full variable domain: DAGVTQSPTHLIKTRGQQVTLRCSPKSGHDTVSWYQQALGQGPQFIFQYYEEEERQRGNFPDRFSGHQFPNYSSELNVNALLLGDSALYLCASSLAGDTDTQYFGPGTRLTVL.

The chain uses TRBV30 and TRBJ1-1; 9 nucleotides match TRBD1. CDR1 and CDR2 from the germline V gene are GTSNPN and SVGIG (reference sequence). This CDR3 is 13 amino acids long. V shed 3 bases and J 3 bases; nucleotides not matched to a gene: 2. CDR3 sequence reads: CAWRRDRDTEAFF. DNA for the CDR3: TGTGCCTGGAGGCGGGACAGGGACACTGAAGCTTTCTTT.

The rearrangement joins TRBV11-2 to TRBJ2-2; D remains ambiguous. Trimming removed 1 base at V and 6 bases at J, with 6 bases between. The CDR3 extends over 13 amino acids. CDR1 is SGHAT, CDR2 FQNNGV, per germline. CDR3 amino acids: CASSLVRPGELFF. CDR3 nucleotides: TGTGCCAGCAGCTTAGTCAGGCCCGGGGAGCTGTTTTTT.

The chain joins TRBV6-5 to TRBJ2-1, with 7 bases lining up with TRBD2. The germline CDR1 and CDR2 sequences are MNHEY and SVGAGI. This CDR3 contains 13 residues. With 9 bases clipped from V and 3 bases from J, the junction kept 5 bases outside the gene matches. The CDR3 DNA reads TGTGCCAGATGGGACTATAACTACAATGAGCAGTTCTTC. Translated: CARWDYNYNEQFF.

In its sample, this clone was seen a few times. The chain couples TRBV27 to TRBJ2-1; D perhaps matches TRBD2 (5 bases). The CDR3 loop spans 15 amino acids. The germline V and J ends were trimmed by 8 bases and 3 bases, with 17 bases remaining between them. From germline, CDR1 is MNHEY and CDR2 SMNVEV (reference sequence). The CDR3 DNA reads TGTGCCAGCGCCCGGACGGGGTTGAGCTACAATGAGCAGTTCTTC. As protein: CASARTGLSYNEQFF.

This clone was recorded a few times. This chain uses TRBV4-2 with TRBJ1-1, with TRBD1 matching over 9 bases. Unmatched junction bases numbered 19, after V lost 3 bases and J lost 5 bases. The length of the CDR3 is 19 residues. CDR1 and CDR2 from the germline V gene are LGHNA and YNFKEQ. The chain's CDR3 is CASSHHPAGTGGARTEAFF. In DNA form, the CDR3 reads TGTGCCAGCAGCCATCACCCCGCGGGAACAGGGGGCGCGCGGACTGAAGCTTTCTTT.

The chain is built from TRBV7-9 and TRBJ2-3, with D possibly being TRBD2 (6 bases). This CDR3 is 16 amino acids long. Germline lookup yields CDR1 SEHNR and CDR2 FQNEAQ (reference sequence). The germline V and J ends were trimmed by 4 bases and 2 bases, with 16 bases remaining between them. The DNA of the CDR3 is TGTGCCAGCAGCTCGCGGGGTCTAGAACACACAGATACGCAGTATTTT. This encodes CASSSRGLEHTDTQYF.

The chain carries TRBV28 and TRBJ2-7; D gene uncertain. The CDR3 spans 9 residues. Between the trimmed V and J ends, which lost 4 bases and 9 bases, there was a span of 4 bases. Germline CDR1 and CDR2: MDHEN and SYDVKM. This CDR3 reads CASSSGQYF. CDR3 bases: TGTGCCAGCAGTTCCGGGCAGTACTTC.

This clone was counted between two and nine times. The chain links TRBV7-2 to TRBJ1-5; 9 nucleotides match TRBD1. Unmatched junction bases numbered 5, after V lost 5 bases and J lost 0 bases. The length of the CDR3 is 16 residues. Germline CDR1 reads SGHTA; CDR2 reads FQGNSA. This CDR3 reads CASSTGGPNSNQPQHF. DNA of the CDR3: TGTGCCAGCAGCACAGGGGGCCCCAATAGCAATCAGCCCCAGCATTTT.